The 14 T cell receptor beta chains below were found in one sample sequenced in a study of human T cells and chemical hapten exposure. The time point here: patch test 1, 2 weeks after DPC sensitization. Treatment defined: therapeutic diphenylcyclopropenone sensitization with weekly scalp DPC. TCRdb re-called the RACE reads with MiXCR, one entry per CDR3 protein. This table has nearly 350,000 distinct CDR3 sequences, around 7% appearing once. Sequencing was performed on whole blood, taken in connection with sensitization to the hapten diphenylcyclopropenone (DPC). The receptors here all came from a woman between 18 and 29 years old with alopecia areata. Some clones in this sample may be carry-over from other donors' samples.

The sample holds a few counts of this clonotype. J is TRBJ2-7 and V is TRBV29-1, with a weak D call TRBD2 (6 bases). Germline CDR1 SQVTM, CDR2 ANQGSEA. Trimming took off 6 bases at V and 2 bases at J, with 11 bases between the two ends. CDR3 size: 12 residues. The DNA for the CDR3 is TGCAGCGTCGGGGGTGCGGCCTACGAGCAGTACTTC. Translating gives CSVGGAAYEQYF.

This clonotype has ten or more counts. The CDR3 sequence is CSANVPGTGNDQPQHF. DNA of the CDR3: TGCAGTGCTAATGTTCCCGGGACAGGGAACGACCAGCCCCAGCATTTT. This sequence joins TRBV20-1 and TRBJ1-5; TRBD1 matches 9 bases. V gave up 4 bases and J gave up 7 bases; unmatched junction bases: 14. This CDR3 is built from 16 residues. Germline assignment: CDR1 DFQATT and CDR2 SNEGSKA (reference sequence).

CDR3 sequence reads: CASSQDISEAFF. The CDR3 nucleotides read TGTGCCAGCAGTCAGGACATCTCTGAAGCTTTCTTT. J is TRBJ1-1 and V is TRBV2; tentatively, D is TRBD1 (5 bases). Germline V lookup: CDR1 SNHLY, CDR2 FYNNEI. V gave up 5 bases and J gave up 6 bases, with 10 bases separating them. This CDR3 has 12 residues.

The chain combines TRBV5-1 with TRBJ1-1, with D possibly TRBD1 on 5 matching bases. Germline V CDR1 and CDR2: SGHRS, YFSETQ. The V gene lost 2 bases and the J gene lost 5 bases, with 19 bases spanning the gap. The CDR3 totals 16 residues. The CDR3 coding sequence is TGCGCCAGCAGCTTCGGAGCTGTCTCAAGGGGAACTGAAGCTTTCTTT. Protein: CASSFGAVSRGTEAFF. Complete variable domain (other parts from reference TRBV5-1 and TRBJ1-1): KAGVTQTPRYLIKTRGQQVTLSCSPISGHRSVSWYQQTPGQGLQFLFEYFSETQRNKGNFPGRFSGRQFSNSRSEMNVSTLELGDSALYLCASSFGAVSRGTEAFFGQGTRLTVV.

The chain employs TRBV20-1 and TRBJ2-3; unclear D gene. V shed 1 base and J shed 2 bases, with 10 bases lying between them. The germline V gene has CDR1 DFQATT and CDR2 SNEGSKA (reference sequence). The CDR3 extends over 14 amino acids. The CDR3 protein is CSARARLSTDTQYF. For the CDR3, the DNA is TGCAGTGCTAGAGCCAGGTTATCCACAGATACGCAGTATTTT.

The CDR3 reads CASSFFGRVGYTDTQYF. DNA of the CDR3: TGTGCCAGCAGTTTTTTTGGCCGGGTAGGGTACACAGATACGCAGTATTTT. This chain links TRBV28 with TRBJ2-3; no clear D. This CDR3 is built from 17 residues. Germline V CDR1 and CDR2: MDHEN, SYDVKM. V lost 3 bases to trimming and J lost 2 bases, with 18 bases between them.

This clonotype was seen a few times. The chain carries TRBV21-1 and TRBJ1-5; the D call of TRBD1 is as the table states it, not checked on the DNA. TRBV21-1 is reported as a pseudogene. The CDR3 is 15 residues long. The CDR3: CASRDGYRGDQPQHF. In DNA, the CDR3 is TGTGCCAGCAGGGACGGTTACAGGGGCGATCAGCCCCAGCATTTT.

The table lists this clonotype with many counts. This chain joins TRBV29-1 and TRBJ1-1; possibly TRBD1 for D (5 bases). The germline CDR1 and CDR2 sequences are SQVTM and ANQGSEA. The CDR3 covers 14 residues. Trimming took 3 bases from V and 4 from J, leaving 15 bases between them. CDR3 nucleotides: TGCAGCGTTGAGAAGGGGTCGTGGGGCACTGAAGCTTTCTTT. It is translated as CSVEKGSWGTEAFF.

This clonotype showed up many times. The J gene is TRBJ1-3, the V gene TRBV5-1, with 8 bases identical to TRBD1. Germline CDR1 is SGHRS and CDR2 is YFSETQ. V trimming: 7 bases; J trimming: 0 bases; junction bases outside the gene matches: 3. CDR3 length: 14 residues. CDR3 in amino acids: CASRDRSSGNTIYF. The CDR3 DNA reads as TGCGCCAGCCGGGACAGGTCCTCTGGAAACACCATATATTTT.

This clonotype was detected ten times or more. This sequence joins TRBV3-1 and TRBJ2-6; D remains ambiguous. Between the trimmed V and J ends, which lost 4 bases and 8 bases, there was a span of 6 bases. CDR1 and CDR2 (germline): LGHDT, YNNKEL (reference sequence). The CDR3 is 12 residues long. CDR3 nucleotide sequence: TGTGCCAGCAGCCTAGGTTCCAACGTCCTGACTTTC. Protein product: CASSLGSNVLTF. Variable domain in full (rest from reference TRBV3-1 and TRBJ2-6): DTAVSQTPKYLVTQMGNDKSIKCEQNLGHDTMYWYKQDSKKFLKIMFSYNNKELIINETVPNRFSPKSPDKAHLNLHINSLELGDSAVYFCASSLGSNVLTFGAGSRLTVL.

This clonotype was seen at least ten times. The chain has TRBV7-6 and TRBJ2-1, with D maybe TRBD1 (6 bases). V gave up 0 bases and J gave up 4 bases, with 7 bases separating them. Germline CDR1 is SGHVS and CDR2 is FNYEAQ. The CDR3 is made up of 14 amino acids. CDR3 residues: CASSLAQGYNEQFF. The DNA for the CDR3 is TGTGCCAGCAGCTTAGCACAGGGTTACAATGAGCAGTTCTTC.

In this sample, this clonotype turned up many times. The J gene is TRBJ1-5, the V gene TRBV2; possible D gene TRBD1, 5 bases. The ends were cut back, 2 bases at V and 8 bases at J, with 13 bases in the middle. This CDR3 has 14 residues. Germline-derived CDR1 and CDR2 are SNHLY and FYNNEI. For the CDR3, the DNA is TGTGCCAGCAGTGAATTGTCAGGGAGAGAGCCCCAGCATTTT. It yields the protein CASSELSGREPQHF. The full variable domain, with the rest looked up from reference TRBV2 and TRBJ1-5, is EPEVTQTPSHQVTQMGQEVILRCVPISNHLYFYWYRQILGQKVEFLVSFYNNEISEKSEIFDDQFSVERPDGSNFTLKIRSTKLEDSAMYFCASSELSGREPQHFGDGTRLSIL.

Many counts were recorded for this clonotype. V usage is TRBV4-2 and J usage is TRBJ2-7; 8 bases fit TRBD2. V dropped 0 bases and J dropped 1; count of bases not matched to a gene: 5. The length of the CDR3 is 16 residues. Germline loops: CDR1 LGHNA, CDR2 YNFKEQ. The CDR3 loop reads CASSQDSASGSYEQYF. The CDR3 DNA follows: TGTGCCAGCAGCCAAGATTCGGCTAGCGGGTCCTACGAGCAGTACTTC.

The chain couples TRBV6-6 to TRBJ1-3; D is uncertain. Trimming took 4 bases from V and 0 from J, leaving 19 bases between them. Germline CDR1 and CDR2: MNHNY and SVGAGI (reference sequence). The CDR3 extends over 18 amino acids. The CDR3 coding sequence is TGTGCCAGCAGTTCATCGGACGGGAGAATGTTCTCTGGAAACACCATATATTTT. Translated, it gives CASSSSDGRMFSGNTIYF.